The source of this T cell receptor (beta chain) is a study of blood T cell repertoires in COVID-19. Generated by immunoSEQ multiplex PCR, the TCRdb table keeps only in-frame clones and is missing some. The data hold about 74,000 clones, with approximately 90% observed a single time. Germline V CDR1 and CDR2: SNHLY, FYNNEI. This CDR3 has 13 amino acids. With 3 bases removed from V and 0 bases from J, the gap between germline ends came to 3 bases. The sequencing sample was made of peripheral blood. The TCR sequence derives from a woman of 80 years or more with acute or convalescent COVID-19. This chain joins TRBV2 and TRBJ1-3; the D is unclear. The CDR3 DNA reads TGTGCCAGCAGTGACTTCTCTGGAAACACCATATATTTT. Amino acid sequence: CASSDFSGNTIYF.